This TCR beta chain was identified during a study of T cell repertoires in cytomegalovirus infection. About the research overall: Based on public TCR beta signatures, there were indications of CMV infection and of a matching HLA type.

The study, taken as a whole, reports: Frequencies of public TCR beta families were cumulated, and this identified carriers of CMV plus the relevant HLA. Ex vivo, HLA-C-restricted CMV-specific TCR beta clonotypes prevailed over the rest of the response.

TCRdb used MiXCR to reprocess the reads, holding one entry per CDR3 protein. The sample lists over 100,000 distinct CDR3 sequences, 10% seen once, with roughly 31% in the top ten. This clonotype was picked up many times. The antigen remains unidentified. Germline V gene lookup returns CDR1 SEHNR and CDR2 FQNEAQ (reference sequence). The CDR3 runs to 14 residues. Deletions cut 5 bases from V and 5 bases from J, with 13 bases between. Sequencing was performed on PBMCs, sequenced either directly or after in vitro stimulation (not recorded which). This clonotype was sampled from a human donor in good health (CMV status not recorded). Some clones in this sample may be carry-over from other donors' samples. The chain recombines TRBV7-9 with TRBJ1-5; D is unresolved. CDR3: CASSDGLGDQPQHF. CDR3 coding DNA: TGTGCCAGCAGCGACGGACTCGGGGATCAGCCCCAGCATTTT.